A single sample gave rise to the 29 T cell receptor beta chains below, sequenced in a study of blood T cell repertoires in COVID-19. Assay used: immunoSEQ multiplex PCR; TCRdb lists only in-frame clones, some missing. The data contain 250,000 to 350,000 clones, roughly nine tenths of them singletons. The sample was PBMCs or T cells enriched from blood (not recorded which). These receptors all come from a middle-aged woman who had recovered from COVID-19.

The chain couples TRBV2 to TRBJ2-5, with TRBD2 matching 9 bases. With V trimmed by 6 bases and J by 2 bases, 4 bases remained unmatched. This CDR3 spans 14 amino acids. CDR1 and CDR2 (germline): SNHLY, FYNNEI. The CDR3, as DNA: TGTGCCAGCAGGGCAACTAGCGGGCAAGAGACCCAGTACTTC. Protein: CASRATSGQETQYF.

The chain joins TRBV30 to TRBJ2-2, with 7 bases matching TRBD2. CDR3 length equals 17 residues. Germline V CDR1 and CDR2: GTSNPN, SVGIG (reference sequence). V gave up 3 bases and J gave up 6 bases; unmatched junction bases: 16. In DNA, the CDR3 is TGTGCCTGGAGCCGACGCCCCATGGGCGGGAGAGCCGGGGAGCTGTTTTTT. It yields the protein CAWSRRPMGGRAGELFF.

The V gene is TRBV18, the J gene TRBJ1-3; maybe TRBD1 (5 bases). This CDR3 is 20 amino acids long. Per the germline V gene, CDR1 is KGHSH and CDR2 is LQKENI. Trimming removed 3 bases at V and 0 bases at J, with 24 bases between. The CDR3 here is CASSPLGTTGVTDSGNTIYF. The CDR3 DNA is TGTGCCAGCTCACCTCTCGGGACGACGGGAGTTACTGACTCTGGAAACACCATATATTTT.

The V gene is TRBV18, the J gene TRBJ2-7, with 13 bases identical to TRBD2. This CDR3 region has 15 residues. Germline V gene data show CDR1 as KGHSH and CDR2 as LQKENI. The trim removed 6 bases at V and 3 bases at J, leaving 5 bases unmatched. In DNA, the CDR3 is TGTGCCAGCTCTCTGGGACTAGCGGGAAGCTACGAGCAGTACTTC. Its protein is CASSLGLAGSYEQYF.

The chain joins TRBV12-3 or TRBV12-4 to TRBJ2-6; no firm D call. The CDR3 runs 11 residues. Trimming shortened V by 6 bases and J by 13 bases, and 10 bases separated the two germline ends. CDR3 nucleotide sequence: TGTGCCAGCAGCCCCTCGGGTGTCCTGACTTTC. This codes for CASSPSGVLTF.

The chain uses TRBV28 and TRBJ1-6, with 7 bases aligning to TRBD1. This CDR3 spans 15 amino acids. With 2 bases clipped from V and 10 bases from J, the junction kept 8 bases outside the gene matches. CDR1 is MDHEN, CDR2 SYDVKM, per germline. The CDR3, as DNA: TGTGCCAGCAGTTTACCCCGACAGGGAAACTCACCCCTCCACTTT. This gives the protein CASSLPRQGNSPLHF.

CDR3 residues: CASSPKSAVFYTF. The CDR3 DNA sequence: TGTGCCAGCTCACCAAAGAGTGCCGTTTTCTACACCTTC. This chain joins TRBV18 and TRBJ1-2; D gene unclear. The CDR3 is made up of 13 amino acids. Trimming took off 2 bases at V and 10 bases at J, with 14 bases between the two ends. Germline CDR1 KGHSH, CDR2 LQKENI.

The genes are TRBV2 and TRBJ2-7; possible D gene TRBD1, 5 bases. The CDR3 totals 15 residues. V dropped 8 bases and J dropped 2 bases, with 19 bases sitting between them. Germline V gene lookup returns CDR1 SNHLY and CDR2 FYNNEI. DNA for the CDR3: TGTGCCAGCGGAAGGGGCAGCAGATTAACCTACGAGCAGTACTTC. This gives the protein CASGRGSRLTYEQYF.

This clone occurred once. The CDR3 loop is CASSQESNTIYF. CDR3 nucleotides: TGTGCCAGCAGCCAAGAGAGCAACACCATATATTTT. The chain carries TRBV3-1 (or the pseudogene TRBV3-2) and TRBJ1-3; no clear D gene. V shed 0 bases and J shed 7 bases, with 4 bases lying between them. The CDR3 is 12 amino acids. CDR1 is LGHDT and CDR2 is YNNKEL in the germline V gene (reference sequence).

V is TRBV7-3 and J is TRBJ2-7, with D perhaps matching TRBD2 (6 bases). The ends were cut back, 5 bases at V and 2 bases at J, with 10 bases in the middle. CDR1 is SGHTA, CDR2 FQGTGA, per germline. This CDR3 is 13 amino acids long. In DNA form, the CDR3 reads TGTGCCAGCAGCCCCGGGGGAACCTACGAGCAGTACTTC. It is translated as CASSPGGTYEQYF.

The chain recombines TRBV19 with TRBJ2-3; the D gene is possibly TRBD2 (6 bases). CDR3 size: 18 residues. Trimming pared 0 bases from V and 6 bases from J, leaving 22 bases between. Germline assignment: CDR1 LNHDA and CDR2 SQIVND (reference sequence). Here the CDR3 DNA reads TGTGCCAGTAGTATAGATCGGCCCCGGAGGGCCCCGGCGGATACGCAGTATTTT. Translating gives CASSIDRPRRAPADTQYF.

CDR3 in DNA: TGTGCCACCAGAGGGTGGATCCAGGGTGGGGAGCAGTTCTTC. Its translation is CATRGWIQGGEQFF. This chain connects TRBV24-1 to TRBJ2-1; possibly TRBD1 for D (5 bases). With 7 bases removed from V and 10 bases from J, the gap between germline ends came to 19 bases. CDR1 and CDR2 from the germline V gene are KGHDR and SFDVKD. This CDR3 contains 14 residues.

V usage is TRBV28 and J usage is TRBJ2-7, with 9 nucleotides matching TRBD2. Losses at the gene ends were 3 bases for V and 5 bases for J; bases not matched to a gene: 8. The CDR3 is made up of 15 amino acids. Germline V gene sequence: CDR1 MDHEN, CDR2 SYDVKM. The CDR3 DNA reads as TGTGCCAGCAGTTTCCTGGGACTAGCTGCCCACGAGCAGTACTTC. Protein sequence: CASSFLGLAAHEQYF.

This clone was counted once. J is TRBJ2-7 and V is TRBV27; 8 bases are shared with TRBD1. The CDR3 spans 17 residues. Germline CDR1 reads MNHEY; CDR2 reads SMNVEV (reference sequence). V gave up 0 bases and J gave up 9 bases; unmatched junction bases: 16. CDR3 loop: CASSLSTSDRGRKGQYF. The CDR3 nucleotides read TGTGCCAGCAGTTTATCGACTTCTGACAGGGGAAGGAAGGGGCAGTACTTC.

This clone was seen only once. The same CDR3 also results from other DNA sequences found in this sample. The chain employs TRBV3-1 (or the pseudogene TRBV3-2) and TRBJ2-7, with TRBD2 identical over 11 bases. The trim removed 3 bases at V and 0 bases at J, leaving 1 base unmatched. The CDR3 consists of 15 residues. Germline CDR1 and CDR2: LGHDT and YNNKEL (reference sequence). CDR3 loop: CASSQGTSGSYEQYF. CDR3 coding DNA: TGTGCCAGCAGCCAGGGGACTAGCGGCTCCTACGAGCAGTACTTC.

The chain has TRBV5-1 and TRBJ2-3, with a tentative D call TRBD1 (6 bases). The CDR3 runs to 14 residues. Germline CDR1 SGHRS, CDR2 YFSETQ. V was clipped by 0 bases and J by 5 bases, with 10 bases between them. In DNA form, the CDR3 reads TGCGCCAGCAGCTTGGGGGGGCCGGGAGATACGCAGTATTTT. It translates to CASSLGGPGDTQYF.

The chain uses TRBV28 and TRBJ1-6; no clear D. The CDR3 runs to 13 residues. From germline, CDR1 is MDHEN and CDR2 SYDVKM. The V end lost 7 bases, the J end lost 5 bases, and 9 bases lay between the germline ends. CDR3 in amino acids: CASNLAHNSPLHF. The CDR3 DNA sequence: TGTGCCAGCAATCTGGCCCATAATTCACCCCTCCACTTT.

V usage is TRBV12-3 or TRBV12-4 and J usage is TRBJ1-1; D gene ambiguous. Trimming removed 7 bases at V and 2 bases at J, with 11 bases between. The CDR3 loop spans 13 amino acids. This CDR3 is CASTQTANTEAFF. The CDR3 bases are TGTGCCAGCACCCAAACAGCAAACACTGAAGCTTTCTTT.

The chain has TRBV28 and TRBJ1-2; D not resolved. Per the germline V gene, CDR1 is MDHEN and CDR2 is SYDVKM. This CDR3 region has 15 residues. The V gene lost 4 bases and the J gene lost 6 bases, with 18 bases spanning the gap. CDR3 in DNA: TGTGCCAGCAGTTCCAATCTTTACAGTGTAGATGGCTACACCTTC. This sequence encodes CASSSNLYSVDGYTF.

This clone was seen only once. The V and J genes are TRBV4-3 and TRBJ2-7; 8 bases fit TRBD2. The V and J ends lost 0 bases and 5 bases, in that order; junction bases with no gene match: 9. From germline, CDR1 is LGHNA and CDR2 YSLEER. The CDR3 has 16 amino acids. The CDR3 DNA sequence: TGCGCCAGCAGCCAAGATATTCTTGCGGGAGGTAACGAGCAGTACTTC. The encoded protein is CASSQDILAGGNEQYF.

Written as DNA, the CDR3 is TGCAGCGCCCGCGAGGGGGCTAACAATCAGCCCCAGCATTTT. As protein: CSAREGANNQPQHF. V usage is TRBV29-1 and J usage is TRBJ1-5, with 7 bases fitting TRBD1. Germline V CDR1 and CDR2: SQVTM, ANQGSEA. V trimming: 7 bases; J trimming: 3 bases; junction bases outside the gene matches: 9. The CDR3 contains 14 residues.

V is TRBV18 and J is TRBJ2-2, with D uncertain. Trimming cost V 3 bases and J 0 bases, with 11 bases left between them. There are 16 residues in the CDR3. Germline assignment: CDR1 KGHSH and CDR2 LQKENI. CDR3 protein: CASSPTAYANTGELFF. Here the CDR3 DNA reads TGTGCCAGCTCACCTACAGCCTACGCGAACACCGGGGAGCTGTTTTTT.

J is TRBJ1-6 and V is TRBV21-1; the table's TRBD1 call for D was not verified on the DNA. TRBV21-1 is a recognized pseudogene. This CDR3 is built from 17 residues. The CDR3 here is CASSKFWHGRLNSPLHF. CDR3 in DNA: TGTGCCAGCAGCAAATTTTGGCATGGCAGGCTCAATTCACCCCTCCACTTT.

The chain recombines TRBV7-2 with TRBJ2-1; D not resolved. The CDR3 sequence is 15 residues long. Germline CDR1 reads SGHTA; CDR2 reads FQGNSA. The V and J ends lost 5 bases and 5 bases respectively, with 16 bases between them. The CDR3 loop is CASSPRWSLNNEQFF. The CDR3 DNA sequence: TGTGCCAGCAGCCCTAGGTGGAGCCTAAACAATGAGCAGTTCTTC.

CDR3 amino acids: CASSLVGTPTYEQYF. The CDR3 DNA sequence: TGTGCCAGCAGCTTAGTCGGGACACCAACCTACGAGCAGTACTTC. The chain has TRBV7-8 and TRBJ2-7, with a tentative D call TRBD1 (6 bases). Germline CDR1 reads SGHVS; CDR2 reads FQNEAQ. The V gene lost 1 base and the J gene lost 2 bases, with 12 bases spanning the gap. The CDR3 totals 15 residues.

This clone has a handful of counts. This chain joins TRBV28 and TRBJ2-7, with D perhaps TRBD2 (6 bases). The CDR3 is 12 amino acids. Trimming left V 8 bases short and J 3 bases short, with 11 bases between. CDR1 MDHEN and CDR2 SYDVKM come from the germline V gene. Written as DNA, the CDR3 is TGTGCCAGCGGAGGGCAGCACTACGAGCAGTACTTC. The encoded protein is CASGGQHYEQYF. The full variable domain, completed using reference TRBV28 and TRBJ2-7, is DVKVTQSSRYLVKRTGEKVFLECVQDMDHENMFWYRQDPGLGLRLIYFSYDVKMKEKGDIPEGYSVSREKKERFSLILESASTNQTSMYLCASGGQHYEQYFGPGTRLTVT.

CDR3 in amino acids: CASSSRGQGNYEQYF. In DNA, the CDR3 is TGTGCCAGCAGTTCCAGGGGACAGGGTAACTACGAGCAGTACTTC. The chain recombines TRBV2 with TRBJ2-7; 9 bases map to TRBD1. This CDR3 is built from 15 residues. Germline CDR1 and CDR2: SNHLY and FYNNEI. Unmatched junction bases numbered 8, after V lost 5 bases and J lost 3 bases.

The V and J genes are TRBV4-2 and TRBJ1-5; 7 positions match TRBD1. The CDR3 is 16 residues long. V gave up 1 base and J gave up 6 bases; unmatched junction bases: 9. Germline lookup yields CDR1 LGHNA and CDR2 YNFKEQ. The chain's CDR3 is CASSQGSTGDGQPQHF. For the CDR3, the DNA is TGTGCCAGCAGCCAAGGATCAACAGGGGATGGTCAGCCCCAGCATTTT.

This clone was seen only once. V usage is TRBV10-3 and J usage is TRBJ2-7, with 10 bases that match TRBD2. Germline trimming cut 0 bases from V and 0 bases from J; bases unmatched to any gene: 5. The CDR3 runs 17 residues. Germline CDR1 reads ENHRY; CDR2 reads SYGVKD. This chain's CDR3 is CAISESTSGPSSYEQYF. Here the CDR3 DNA reads TGTGCCATCAGTGAGTCGACTAGCGGGCCGAGCTCCTACGAGCAGTACTTC.